Listed here are 16 T cell receptor beta chains from one sample, sequenced in a study of CD8+ T cells in alopecia areata. TCR sequencing used cDNA made by reverse transcription of extracted RNA. Measured with immunoSEQ multiplex PCR; TCRdb has only the in-frame clones, and not every one. Among around 200,000 clones listed, over 60% were seen once. Sample treatment: oral pan-JAK inhibitor, 5-10 mg twice daily. The material sequenced was CD4+ T cells sorted from blood, taken at week 4, from a patient treated with tofacitinib. The source of these receptors is a human donor with alopecia areata.

The gene calls are TRBV7-8 and TRBJ2-3; a possible D gene is TRBD2 (5 bases). Trimming pared 5 bases from V and 1 base from J, leaving 10 bases between. CDR1 SGHVS and CDR2 FQNEAQ come from the germline V gene. The CDR3 is 14 residues long. CDR3 in amino acids: CASSLSGGTDTQYF. Here the CDR3 DNA reads TGTGCCAGCAGCCTATCCGGGGGCACAGATACGCAGTATTTT.

The chain couples TRBV5-6 to TRBJ2-2; 9 bases match TRBD2. This CDR3 region has 17 residues. The germline gives CDR1 SGHDT, CDR2 YYEEEE. V lost 2 bases to trimming and J lost 4 bases; unmatched junction nucleotides: 9. The CDR3 region has the DNA TGTGCCAGCAGCTTCGAGCCTTTAGCGGGAGCCACCGGGGAGCTGTTTTTT. It specifies CASSFEPLAGATGELFF.

The CDR3 nucleotides are TGTGCCAGCAGTTTATATGGTTCACCCCTCCACTTT. Translating it yields CASSLYGSPLHF. The chain is built from TRBV7-2 and TRBJ1-6, with unresolved D. The V and J ends lost 6 bases and 9 bases respectively, with 9 bases between them. The V gene's germline CDR1 is SGHTA and CDR2 FQGNSA. This CDR3 contains 12 residues.

This chain links TRBV30 with TRBJ1-5; D unresolved. The V gene's germline CDR1 is GTSNPN and CDR2 SVGIG (reference sequence). The CDR3 covers 13 residues. V lost 3 bases, J lost 5 bases, and 11 bases lay in between. CDR3 nucleotides: TGTGCCTGGAGCGGCGACCTTTATCAGCCCCAGCATTTT. Translating gives CAWSGDLYQPQHF.

The rearrangement joins TRBV10-3 to TRBJ2-3; D is unclear. Germline V gives CDR1 ENHRY, CDR2 SYGVKD. The CDR3 is 13 amino acids. V was pared by 2 bases and J by 4 bases, with 7 bases between. CDR3 DNA: TGTGCCATCAGTGAGGGGCATCCAGATACGCAGTATTTT. Translation: CAISEGHPDTQYF.

The chain recombines TRBV2 with TRBJ1-1, with TRBD1 as a possible D gene (5 bases). The CDR3 loop spans 13 amino acids. CDR1 and CDR2 (germline): SNHLY, FYNNEI. Trimming left V 3 bases short and J 4 bases short, with 9 bases between. This CDR3 reads CASSDGGFTEAFF. The CDR3 DNA sequence: TGTGCCAGCAGTGATGGGGGATTCACTGAAGCTTTCTTT.

This clone was seen only a few times. The chain joins TRBV14 to TRBJ2-5; TRBD2 might be the D (6 bases). V was pared by 3 bases and J by 0 bases, with 14 bases between. Germline CDR1 and CDR2: SGHDN and FVKESK. The CDR3 extends over 16 amino acids. CDR3 coding DNA: TGTGCCAGCAGCCACAGCTTACGGGGGTACCAAGAGACCCAGTACTTC. Translating gives CASSHSLRGYQETQYF.

This clone was recorded a few times. This sequence joins TRBV6-5 and TRBJ1-5; tentative D call: TRBD1 (5 bases). Germline V gene data show CDR1 as MNHEY and CDR2 as SVGAGI. The V end was cut by 4 bases, the J end by 7 bases, with 14 bases between. The CDR3 has 14 residues. The CDR3, as DNA: TGTGCCAGCAGTTTAGGCAGGGCCCCGCAGCCCCAGCATTTT. This gives the protein CASSLGRAPQPQHF.

The rearrangement links TRBV18 to TRBJ2-2; TRBD1 aligns across 8 bases. The CDR3 is made up of 15 amino acids. V lost 4 bases, J lost 2 bases, and 3 bases stayed unmatched. Germline assignment: CDR1 KGHSH and CDR2 LQKENI. The CDR3 here is CASSLGTGNTGELFF. In nucleotides, the CDR3 is TGTGCCAGCTCACTGGGGACAGGCAACACCGGGGAGCTGTTTTTT.

The rearrangement links TRBV19 to TRBJ1-2; TRBD1 aligns across 10 bases. The germline CDR1 and CDR2 sequences are LNHDA and SQIVND (reference sequence). After removal of 6 bases from V and 5 bases from J, the junction contained 3 bases not matched to a gene. The CDR3 has 13 residues. For the CDR3, the DNA is TGTGCCAGTAGGCCGGGACAGGGGTATGGCTACACCTTC. Protein sequence: CASRPGQGYGYTF.

This chain joins TRBV7-2 and TRBJ1-1; no definite D call. Germline V gene lookup returns CDR1 SGHTA and CDR2 FQGNSA. The CDR3 extends over 12 amino acids. V was pared by 3 bases and J by 6 bases, with 8 bases between. The CDR3 DNA reads TGTGCCAGCAGCTTCAGGAATTCTGAAGCTTTCTTT. It is translated as CASSFRNSEAFF.

The rearrangement links TRBV7-6 to TRBJ2-6; the match to TRBD1 covers 12 bases. Germline lookup yields CDR1 SGHVS and CDR2 FNYEAQ. The trim removed 5 bases at V and 0 bases at J, leaving 11 bases unmatched. The CDR3 covers 20 residues. The CDR3 nucleotides are TGTGCCAGCAGCCACCGGGACAGGGGGCTTATCACCTCTGGGGCCAACGTCCTGACTTTC. Its translation is CASSHRDRGLITSGANVLTF.

A note on this clone: One base away lies a much larger clone, so this may be a sequencing read error. The rearrangement uses TRBV9 and TRBJ1-5, with 7 positions matching TRBD1. The CDR3 runs 14 residues. Germline V CDR1 and CDR2: SGDLS, YYNGEE. The J segment lost 2 bases and the V segment lost 4 bases, leaving 3 bases of the junction unmatched. This CDR3 is CASSPTGGNQPQHF. In DNA, the CDR3 is TGTGCCAGCAGCCCAACAGGGGGCAATCAGCCCCAGCATTTT.

The J gene is TRBJ2-5, the V gene TRBV5-1; 11 nucleotides line up with TRBD2. The CDR3 extends over 14 amino acids. V gave up 6 bases and J gave up 1 base; unmatched junction bases: 2. In germline, CDR1 is SGHRS, CDR2 YFSETQ. This CDR3 reads CASTSGGSQETQYF. The CDR3 bases are TGCGCCAGCACTAGCGGGGGGTCCCAAGAGACCCAGTACTTC.

This clone was counted between two and nine times. The chain combines TRBV6-1 with TRBJ2-5; TRBD1 matches at 10 bases. The CDR3 runs 13 residues. Germline trimming cut 8 bases from V and 5 bases from J; bases unmatched to any gene: 5. Germline loops: CDR1 MNHNS, CDR2 SASEGT. CDR3 nucleotides: TGTGCCAGCCGGGACAGGGGTTATGAGACCCAGTACTTC. Its translation: CASRDRGYETQYF.

The chain links TRBV5-1 to TRBJ2-3, with D perhaps matching TRBD1 (5 bases). V lost 4 bases and J 14 bases, leaving 17 bases between the germline ends. Germline V CDR1 and CDR2: SGHRS, YFSETQ. The CDR3 is made up of 12 amino acids. The CDR3 here is CASSGAPRRGYF. CDR3 in DNA: TGCGCCAGCAGCGGGGCCCCCCGTCGTGGGTATTTT.